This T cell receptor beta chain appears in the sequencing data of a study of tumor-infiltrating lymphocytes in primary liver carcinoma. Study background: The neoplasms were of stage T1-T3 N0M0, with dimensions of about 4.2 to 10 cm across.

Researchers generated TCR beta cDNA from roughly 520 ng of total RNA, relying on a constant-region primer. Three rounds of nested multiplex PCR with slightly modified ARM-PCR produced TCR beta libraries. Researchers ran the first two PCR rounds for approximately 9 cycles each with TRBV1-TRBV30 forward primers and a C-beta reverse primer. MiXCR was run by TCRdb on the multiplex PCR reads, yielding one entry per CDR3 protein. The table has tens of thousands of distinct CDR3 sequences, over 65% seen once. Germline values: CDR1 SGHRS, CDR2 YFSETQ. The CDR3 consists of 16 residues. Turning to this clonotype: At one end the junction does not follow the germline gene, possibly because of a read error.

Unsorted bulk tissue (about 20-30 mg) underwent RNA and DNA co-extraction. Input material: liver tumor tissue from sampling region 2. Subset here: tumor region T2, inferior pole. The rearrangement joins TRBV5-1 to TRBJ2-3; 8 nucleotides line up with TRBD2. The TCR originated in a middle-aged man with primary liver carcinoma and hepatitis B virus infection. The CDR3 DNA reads TGTGCCAGCAGCTTGGGTTTAGCGGGGTCCACAGATACGCAGTGTTTT. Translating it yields CASSLGLAGSTDTQCF.